This T cell receptor (beta chain) was obtained from a study of molecular identifiers for immune sequencing clone quantification. CDR3 length equals 15 residues. CDR1 is DFQATT, CDR2 SNEGSKA, per germline (reference sequence). J lost 0 bases, V lost 5 bases, and 8 bases had no gene match. TCRdb fed the PCR reads into MiXCR, producing one record per CDR3 protein. The table has under 350,000 distinct CDR3 sequences, roughly a quarter seen once. This chain connects TRBV20-1 to TRBJ2-7; 9 positions match TRBD2. Sequencing was carried out using naive CD8+ T cells from blood, with Jurkat cell RNA spiked in. Subset described: FACS-sorted CD8+CD4-CCR7+CD45RA+ naive T cells. This sequence was found in a human donor in good health. Some libraries in this study had Jurkat cell RNA spiked in. CDR3 residues: CSARGGSGGSYEQYF. The DNA for the CDR3 is TGCAGTGCTCGAGGTGGTAGCGGGGGCTCCTACGAGCAGTACTTC.